One sample yielded the 5 T cell receptor beta chains listed below, sequenced in a study of T-cell reconstitution after alpha-beta-depleted transplantation in children. Preparation of the TCRbeta library involved a method that used unique molecular identifiers. Using its own MiXCR run on the PCR reads, TCRdb lists one record per CDR3 protein. The sample lists about 690,000 distinct CDR3 sequences, roughly 17% occurring once. Here the sequenced sample was PBMCs from the stem cell graft donor, taken from the stem cell graft. These receptors all stem from a human donor who donated a stem cell graft to a child with acute myeloid leukemia.

This clonotype occurred many times. The gene calls are TRBV7-2 and TRBJ1-1; D is uncertain. Germline-derived CDR1 and CDR2 are SGHTA and FQGNSA. The CDR3 runs 14 residues. The V end was cut by 3 bases, the J end by 1 base, with 9 bases between. The DNA for the CDR3 is TGTGCCAGCAGCTTGGCCCTGACGAACACTGAAGCTTTCTTT. It codes for CASSLALTNTEAFF. The complete variable domain, with remaining parts taken from reference TRBV7-2 and TRBJ1-1, reads GAGVSQSPSNKVTEKGKDVELRCDPISGHTALYWYRQSLGQGLEFLIYFQGNSAPDKSGLPSDRFSAERTGGSVSTLTIQRTQQEDSAVYLCASSLALTNTEAFFGQGTRLTVV.

This clonotype was seen repeatedly, ten times or more. The chain combines TRBV20-1 with TRBJ1-1; D is unclear. V was cut by 1 base and J by 5 bases, with 8 bases left in between. There are 12 residues in the CDR3. Per the germline V gene, CDR1 is DFQATT and CDR2 is SNEGSKA (reference sequence). CDR3 sequence: CSARGRETEAFF. The CDR3 bases are TGCAGTGCTAGAGGGCGGGAAACTGAAGCTTTCTTT.

The CDR3 loop is CSARDSGQGTTGFQETQYF. In DNA, the CDR3 is TGCAGTGCTAGGGATTCGGGACAGGGGACCACAGGGTTCCAAGAGACCCAGTACTTC. This chain connects TRBV20-1 to TRBJ2-5, with 10 positions matching TRBD1. The CDR3 totals 19 residues. Germline CDR1 reads DFQATT; CDR2 reads SNEGSKA (reference sequence). The junction had 17 bases not matched to a gene; V was cut back by 3 bases and J by 1 base.

The chain carries TRBV10-3 and TRBJ2-7, with TRBD1 matching over 7 bases. This CDR3 is 12 amino acids long. V lost 8 bases to trimming and J lost 6 bases; unmatched junction nucleotides: 7. The germline CDR1 and CDR2 sequences are ENHRY and SYGVKD. CDR3 in amino acids: CAICRQGREQYV. The CDR3 nucleotides are TGTGCCATCTGCCGACAGGGACGCGAGCAGTACGTC.

To note about this clonotype: Possible read error: a much larger clone is one base away. CDR3 protein: CSARPPGAEAFF. CDR3 bases: TGCAGTGCTAGACCCCCGGGGGCTGAAGCTTTCTTT. The V and J genes are TRBV20-1 and TRBJ1-1; D is possibly TRBD1 (5 bases). From germline, CDR1 is DFQATT and CDR2 SNEGSKA (reference sequence). This CDR3 is built from 12 residues. V gave up 2 bases and J gave up 6 bases, with 10 bases separating them.